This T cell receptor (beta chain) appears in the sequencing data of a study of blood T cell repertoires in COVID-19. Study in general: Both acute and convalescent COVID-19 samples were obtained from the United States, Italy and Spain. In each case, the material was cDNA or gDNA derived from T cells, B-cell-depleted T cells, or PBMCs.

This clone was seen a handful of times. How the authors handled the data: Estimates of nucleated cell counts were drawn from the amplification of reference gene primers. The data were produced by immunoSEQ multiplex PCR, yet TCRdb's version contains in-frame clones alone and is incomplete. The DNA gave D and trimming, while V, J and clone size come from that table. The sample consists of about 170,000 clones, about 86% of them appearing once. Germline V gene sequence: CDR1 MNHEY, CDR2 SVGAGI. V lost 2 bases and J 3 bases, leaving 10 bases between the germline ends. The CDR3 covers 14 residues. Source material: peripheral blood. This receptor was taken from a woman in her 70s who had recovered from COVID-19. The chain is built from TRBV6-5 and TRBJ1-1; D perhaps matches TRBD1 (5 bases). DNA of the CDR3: TGTGCCAGCAGTTACGGGGGAGGGGACACTGAAGCTTTCTTT. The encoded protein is CASSYGGGDTEAFF.